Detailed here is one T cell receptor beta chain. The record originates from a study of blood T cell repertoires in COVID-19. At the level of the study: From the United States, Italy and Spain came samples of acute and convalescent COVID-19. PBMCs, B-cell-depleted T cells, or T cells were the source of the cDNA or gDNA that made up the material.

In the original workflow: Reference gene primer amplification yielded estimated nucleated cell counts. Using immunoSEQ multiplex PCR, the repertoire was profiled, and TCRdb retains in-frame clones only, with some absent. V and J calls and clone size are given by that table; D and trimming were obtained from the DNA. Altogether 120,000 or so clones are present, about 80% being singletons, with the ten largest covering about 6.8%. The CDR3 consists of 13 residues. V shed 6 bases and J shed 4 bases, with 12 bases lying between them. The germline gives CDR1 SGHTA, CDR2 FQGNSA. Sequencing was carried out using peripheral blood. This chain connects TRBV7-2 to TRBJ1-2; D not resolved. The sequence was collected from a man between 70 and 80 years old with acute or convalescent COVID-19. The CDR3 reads CASSPDPFYGYTF. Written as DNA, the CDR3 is TGTGCCAGCAGTCCAGATCCTTTCTATGGCTACACCTTC.